The rows below give T cell receptor beta chains drawn from one sample of a study of blood T cell repertoires in COVID-19. The method was immunoSEQ multiplex PCR; TCRdb's version includes in-frame clones alone and lacks a portion of them. The sample consists of tens of thousands of clones, roughly four fifths of them appearing once. Sequences were obtained from peripheral blood. All receptors come from a man aged 45 to 65 with active or convalescent COVID-19. Each CDR3 is given with its conserved first and last residue. Each record gives: clone size, V gene, D gene, J gene, CDR3 DNA, CDR3 protein. The D gene is left open where the match is weak. Some rows mark clone size as missing; the rest say once, few, many or name a class of expanded clone.

NA	TRBV7-2	TRBD1	TRBJ2-1	TGTGCCAGCAGCTTAGAAACAGGGGCCAATGAGCAGTTCTTC	CASSLETGANEQFF
NA	TRBV5-4	NA	TRBJ1-1	TGTGCCAGCAGCTTCTATCACGCGAACACTGAAGCTTTCTTT	CASSFYHANTEAFF
NA	TRBV7-2	NA	TRBJ1-1	TGTGCCAGCAGCTTAGGACGTGGGGCTGGCACTGAAGCTTTCTTT	CASSLGRGAGTEAFF
NA	TRBV2	TRBD1	TRBJ1-2	TGTGCCAGCAGACCGGGACAGCTAGGGTATGGCTACACCTTC	CASRPGQLGYGYTF
NA	TRBV2	TRBD2	TRBJ2-3	TGTGCCAGCTTGGGACTAGCGGGGGCAGATACGCAGTATTTT	CASLGLAGADTQYF
NA	TRBV10-3	TRBD1	TRBJ1-1	TGTGCCATCAGAGGGACAGGGCTAAGCACTGAAGCTTTCTTT	CAIRGTGLSTEAFF
once	TRBV9	NA	TRBJ2-6	TGTGCCAGCAGCGTAGGGCATTTTCGCTCTGGGGCCAACGTCCTGACTTTC	CASSVGHFRSGANVLTF
NA	TRBV24-1	TRBD2	TRBJ2-3	TGTGCCACCAGTGATTCCAAGCGGGGGGGGACAGATACGCAGTATTTT	CATSDSKRGGTDTQYF
NA	TRBV7-2	TRBD1	TRBJ2-3	TGTGCCAGCAGCCGCCGGGACAGGGGAGATACGCAGTATTTT	CASSRRDRGDTQYF
NA	TRBV27	NA	TRBJ1-6	TGTGCCAGCAGTGGGGGCCCTAATAATTCACCCCTCCACTTT	CASSGGPNNSPLHF
NA	TRBV12-1	NA	TRBJ2-7	TGTGCCAGCAAGTCGGACAGGGGGCTTTACGAGCAGTACTTC	CASKSDRGLYEQYF
few	TRBV5-4	NA	TRBJ1-1	TGTGCCAGCGGCGGAACGCCCGGGGCTGAAGCTTTCTTT	CASGGTPGAEAFF
NA	TRBV28	NA	TRBJ1-4	TGTGCCAGCAGTTCTTCCCGGGAGGGAGCTAATGAAAAACTGTTTTTT	CASSSSREGANEKLFF
NA	TRBV7-2	NA	TRBJ1-5	TGTGCCAGCAGCTTAGGCAGAAACAATCAGCCCCAGCATTTT	CASSLGRNNQPQHF
NA	TRBV2	TRBD1	TRBJ1-1	TGTGCCAGCAGGGCACAGGGGGGGACTGAAGCTTTCTTT	CASRAQGGTEAFF